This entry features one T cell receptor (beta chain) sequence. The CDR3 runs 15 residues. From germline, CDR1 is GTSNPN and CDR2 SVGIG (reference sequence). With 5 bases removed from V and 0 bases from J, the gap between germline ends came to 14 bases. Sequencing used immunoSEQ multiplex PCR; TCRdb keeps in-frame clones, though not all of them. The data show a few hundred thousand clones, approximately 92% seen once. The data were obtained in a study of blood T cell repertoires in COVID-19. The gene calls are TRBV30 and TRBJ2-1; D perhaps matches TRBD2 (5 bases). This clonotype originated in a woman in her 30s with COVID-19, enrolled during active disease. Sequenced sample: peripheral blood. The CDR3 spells CAWDKSGSSYNEQFF. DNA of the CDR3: TGTGCCTGGGACAAATCGGGGAGCTCCTACAATGAGCAGTTCTTC.